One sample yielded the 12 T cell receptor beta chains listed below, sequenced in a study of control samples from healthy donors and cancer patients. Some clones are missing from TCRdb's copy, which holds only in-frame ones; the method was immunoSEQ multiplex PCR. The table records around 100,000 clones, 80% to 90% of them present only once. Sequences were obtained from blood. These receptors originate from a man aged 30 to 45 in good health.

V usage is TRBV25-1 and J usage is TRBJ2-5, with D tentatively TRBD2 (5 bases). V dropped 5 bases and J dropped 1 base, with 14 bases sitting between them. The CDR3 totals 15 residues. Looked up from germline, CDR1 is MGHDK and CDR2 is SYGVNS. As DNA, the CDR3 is TGTGCCAGCAGTTCAGCGGATGCATTCCAAGAGACCCAGTACTTC. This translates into CASSSADAFQETQYF. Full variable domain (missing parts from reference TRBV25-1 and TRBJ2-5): EADIYQTPRYLVIGTGKKITLECSQTMGHDKMYWYQQDPGMELHLIHYSYGVNSTEKGDLSSESTVSRIRTEHFPLTLESARPSHTSQYLCASSSADAFQETQYFGPGTRLLVL.

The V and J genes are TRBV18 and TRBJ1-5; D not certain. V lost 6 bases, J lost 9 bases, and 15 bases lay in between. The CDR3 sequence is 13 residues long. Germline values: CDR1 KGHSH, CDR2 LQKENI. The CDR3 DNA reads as TGTGCCAGCTCGGCGGACGGGAGGGCGCCCCAGCATTTT. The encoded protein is CASSADGRAPQHF. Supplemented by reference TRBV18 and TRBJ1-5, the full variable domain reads NAGVMQNPRHLVRRRGQEARLRCSPMKGHSHVYWYRQLPEEGLKFMVYLQKENIIDESGMPKERFSAEFPKEGPSILRIQQVVRGDSAAYFCASSADGRAPQHFGDGTRLSIL.

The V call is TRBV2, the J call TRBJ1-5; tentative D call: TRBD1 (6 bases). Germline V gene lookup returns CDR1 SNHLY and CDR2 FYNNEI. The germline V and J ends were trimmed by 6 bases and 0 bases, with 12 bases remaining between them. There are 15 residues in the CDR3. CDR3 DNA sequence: TGTGCCAGCAGGAAAGGGGGGGTTAGCAATCAGCCCCAGCATTTT. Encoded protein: CASRKGGVSNQPQHF.

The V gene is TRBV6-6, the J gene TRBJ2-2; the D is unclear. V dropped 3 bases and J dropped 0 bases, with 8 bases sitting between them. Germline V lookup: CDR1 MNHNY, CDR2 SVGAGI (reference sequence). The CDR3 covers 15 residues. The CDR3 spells CASSYFYTNTGELFF. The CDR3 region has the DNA TGTGCCAGCAGTTATTTTTATACGAACACCGGGGAGCTGTTTTTT.

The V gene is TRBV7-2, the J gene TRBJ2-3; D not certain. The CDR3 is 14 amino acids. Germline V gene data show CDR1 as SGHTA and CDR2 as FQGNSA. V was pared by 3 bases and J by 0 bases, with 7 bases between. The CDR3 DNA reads TGTGCCAGCAGCTTGACGATAAGCACAGATACGCAGTATTTT. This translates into CASSLTISTDTQYF.

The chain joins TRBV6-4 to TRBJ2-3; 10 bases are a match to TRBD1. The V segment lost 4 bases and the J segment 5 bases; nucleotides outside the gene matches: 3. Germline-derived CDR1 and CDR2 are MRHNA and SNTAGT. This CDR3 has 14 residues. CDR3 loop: CASSVGTGEDTQYF. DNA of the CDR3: TGTGCCAGCAGTGTCGGGACAGGGGAAGATACGCAGTATTTT.

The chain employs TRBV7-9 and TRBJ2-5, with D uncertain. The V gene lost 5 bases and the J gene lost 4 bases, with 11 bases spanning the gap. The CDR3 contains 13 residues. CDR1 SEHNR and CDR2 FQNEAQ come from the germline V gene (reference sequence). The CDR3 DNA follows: TGTGCCAGCAGCCCCCGGGCCCCAGAGACCCAGTACTTC. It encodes CASSPRAPETQYF. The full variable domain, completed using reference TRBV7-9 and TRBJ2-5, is DTGVSQNPRHKITKRGQNVTFRCDPISEHNRLYWYRQTLGQGPEFLTYFQNEAQLEKSRLLSDRFSAERPKGSFSTLEIQRTEQGDSAMYLCASSPRAPETQYFGPGTRLLVL.

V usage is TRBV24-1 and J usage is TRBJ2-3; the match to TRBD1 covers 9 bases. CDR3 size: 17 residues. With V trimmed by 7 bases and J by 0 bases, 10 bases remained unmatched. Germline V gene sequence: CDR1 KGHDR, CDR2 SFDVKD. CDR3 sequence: CATSDPVGTGSTDTQYF. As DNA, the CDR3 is TGTGCCACCAGCGACCCGGTCGGGACAGGGAGCACAGATACGCAGTATTTT.

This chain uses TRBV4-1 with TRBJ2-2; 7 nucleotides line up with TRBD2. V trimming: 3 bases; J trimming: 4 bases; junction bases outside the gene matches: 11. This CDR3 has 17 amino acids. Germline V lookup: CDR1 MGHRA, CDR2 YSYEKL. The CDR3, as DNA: TGCGCCAGCAGCCATCTAGATATGGGACTACCCACCGGGGAGCTGTTTTTT. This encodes CASSHLDMGLPTGELFF.

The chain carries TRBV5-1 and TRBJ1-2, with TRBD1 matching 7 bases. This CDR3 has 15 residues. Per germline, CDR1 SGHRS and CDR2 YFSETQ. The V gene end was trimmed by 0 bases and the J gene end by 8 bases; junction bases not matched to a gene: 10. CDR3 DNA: TGCGCCAGCAGCTTGGCGGCAGGGGGGCCAAGAGGCTACACCTTC. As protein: CASSLAAGGPRGYTF.

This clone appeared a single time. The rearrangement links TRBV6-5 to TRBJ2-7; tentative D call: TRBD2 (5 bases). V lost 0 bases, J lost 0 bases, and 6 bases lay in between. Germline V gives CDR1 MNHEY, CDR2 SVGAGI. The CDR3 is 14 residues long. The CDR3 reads CASSYSEDSYEQYV. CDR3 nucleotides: TGTGCCAGCAGTTACTCGGAGGACTCCTACGAGCAGTACGTC.

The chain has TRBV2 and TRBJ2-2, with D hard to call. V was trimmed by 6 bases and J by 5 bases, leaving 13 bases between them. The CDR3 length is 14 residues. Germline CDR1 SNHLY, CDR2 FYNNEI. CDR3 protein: CASSPERRTGELFF. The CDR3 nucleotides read TGTGCCAGCAGCCCAGAGAGAAGGACCGGGGAGCTGTTTTTT.